These T cell receptor beta chains were read from a single sample in a study of blood T cell repertoires in COVID-19. Profiling relied on immunoSEQ multiplex PCR, and the TCRdb table lists in-frame clones only, not all of them. The repertoire holds approximately 92,000 clones, with about 80% as singletons. Source material: peripheral blood. The receptor source for this set is a man in his 60s with acute or convalescent COVID-19. Each CDR3 is given with its conserved first and last residue. A D gene is named only where the DNA matches it firmly. Clone size appears in some rows only: once, few, many, or a class for an expanded clone.

d_call j_call v_call clone_size cdr3_aa cdr3_nt
TRBD1 TRBJ2-5 TRBV24-1 NA CATSDPTRDRETQYF TGTGCCACCAGTGATCCGACTAGGGACAGGGAGACCCAGTACTTC
TRBD1 TRBJ2-2 TRBV18 once CASSLRQGRDGELFF TGTGCCAGCTCGCTAAGACAGGGACGGGACGGGGAGCTGTTTTTT
TRBD2 TRBJ2-7 TRBV18 NA CASSPSGGSYEQYF TGTGCCAGCTCACCATCGGGGGGCTCCTACGAGCAGTACTTC
TRBD2 TRBJ2-1 TRBV3-1/TRBV3-2 NA CASSLEGSGATYNEQFF TGTGCCAGCAGCCTAGAGGGTAGCGGGGCAACTTACAATGAGCAGTTCTTC
TRBD1 TRBJ1-2 TRBV25-1 once CASSTTGGGGYTF TGTGCCAGCAGTACTACAGGGGGCGGGGGCTACACCTTC
NA TRBJ1-6 TRBV19 NA CASSIAGGTYNSPLHF TGTGCCAGTAGTATAGCGGGGGGAACCTATAATTCACCCCTCCACTTT
TRBD2 TRBJ2-1 TRBV20-1 NA CSASERGSYNEQFF TGCAGTGCTAGTGAGCGGGGATCCTACAATGAGCAGTTCTTC
TRBD1 TRBJ1-1 TRBV6-5 NA CASSYGTGGTEAFF TGTGCCAGCAGTTACGGGACAGGGGGGACTGAAGCTTTCTTT
NA TRBJ1-1 TRBV13 NA CASSLSLREAFF TGTGCCAGCAGCCTTAGCCTGAGAGAAGCTTTCTTT
NA TRBJ2-3 TRBV2 NA CASSGAQFTDTQYF TGTGCCAGCAGTGGGGCGCAATTCACAGATACGCAGTATTTT
NA TRBJ1-1 TRBV6-5 NA CASSQTRAFF TGTGCCAGCAGTCAGACAAGGGCTTTCTTT
TRBD2 TRBJ2-1 TRBV6-2/TRBV6-3 NA CASSYPASGHNEQFF TGTGCCAGCAGTTATCCGGCTAGCGGACACAATGAGCAGTTCTTC
TRBD1 TRBJ1-2 TRBV10-1 NA CASSPGGTNYGYTF TGCGCCAGCAGTCCAGGGGGAACTAACTATGGCTACACCTTC